This TCR beta chain came from a study of CD8+ T cells in alopecia areata. Collection of lesional scalp punch biopsies and peripheral blood was performed in alopecia areata patients. Investigators sorted PBMCs to obtain both CD4+ and CD8+ T cells. Remarks on this clone: Its antigen is still unknown.

cDNA serving as the sequencing template came from extracted, reverse transcribed RNA. The data were produced by immunoSEQ multiplex PCR, yet TCRdb's version contains in-frame clones alone and is incomplete. The repertoire consists of fewer than 100,000 clones, with 35% to 45% occurring once and the leading ten covering 0.75% to 0.9%. Whole-study findings and limits: Scalp sequencing captures resident alphabeta T cells of normal skin too. Affected lesional scalp, above all in alopecia totalis/universalis, was more clonal than normal scalp.

The sequence was obtained from a human donor with alopecia areata. Sequencing was carried out using CD4+ T cells sorted from blood.

Here the CDR3 reads CASSAGLNEQFF. The CDR3 nucleotides read TGTGCCAGCAGCGCGGGGTTGAATGAGCAGTTCTTC. The J gene is TRBJ2-1, the V gene TRBV2, with a weak D call TRBD2 (6 bases). The germline gives CDR1 SNHLY, CDR2 FYNNEI. V lost 6 bases to trimming and J lost 7 bases, with 10 bases between them. CDR3 length: 12 residues.